This entry concerns a single T cell receptor (beta chain). Its target is unknown. The entry originates in a study of cytomegalovirus exposure and HLA in healthy donors. The CDR3 extends over 11 amino acids. The V end was cut by 0 bases, the J end by 8 bases, with 4 bases between. The PCR was carried out with 60 Vbeta primers and 13 Jbeta primers. Produced via immunoSEQ multiplex PCR; TCRdb's table is partial and in-frame only. The repertoire holds tens of thousands of clones, with under 85% as singletons. Study results and caveats: Later analysis demonstrated an association between a missense DCLRE1C variant and TCR beta V- and J-gene trimming. A later examination showed that TCR association rates differed by HLA locus, with DRB1 most and HLA-C fewest. Most CMV-associated TCR beta chains appeared HLA-restricted in a later analysis.

This chain joins TRBV23-1 and TRBJ1-1; no reliable D call. TRBV23-1 is an open reading frame whose function is uncertain. This TCR was sampled from a man between 25 and 39 years old in good health and CMV-seronegative. The sequenced sample consisted of PBMCs. DNA for the CDR3: TGCGCCAGCAGTCAATCCAGGGAAGCTTTCTTT. Its translation: CASSQSREAFF.